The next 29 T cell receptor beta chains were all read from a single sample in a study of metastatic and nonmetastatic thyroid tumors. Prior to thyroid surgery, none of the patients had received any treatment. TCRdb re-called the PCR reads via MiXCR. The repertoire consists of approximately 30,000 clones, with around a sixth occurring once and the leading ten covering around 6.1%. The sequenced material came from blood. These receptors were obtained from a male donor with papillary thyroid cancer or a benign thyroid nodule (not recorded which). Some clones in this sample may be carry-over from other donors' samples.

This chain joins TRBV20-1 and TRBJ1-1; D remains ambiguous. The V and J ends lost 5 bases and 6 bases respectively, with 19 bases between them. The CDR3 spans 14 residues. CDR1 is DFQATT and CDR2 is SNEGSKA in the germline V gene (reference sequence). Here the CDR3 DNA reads TGCAGTGCTTCGGGTTTTGCGAGAGGGCCTGAAGCTTTCTTT. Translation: CSASGFARGPEAFF.

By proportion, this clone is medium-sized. The CDR3: CASSPMGQGPYEQYF. In DNA form, the CDR3 reads TGTGCCAGCAGTCCCATGGGACAGGGACCCTACGAGCAGTACTTC. This chain links TRBV3-1 with TRBJ2-7; 9 bases match TRBD1. From germline, CDR1 is LGHDT and CDR2 YNNKEL (reference sequence). The ends lost 6 bases at V and 2 bases at J; junction bases unmatched: 8. The CDR3 has 15 residues.

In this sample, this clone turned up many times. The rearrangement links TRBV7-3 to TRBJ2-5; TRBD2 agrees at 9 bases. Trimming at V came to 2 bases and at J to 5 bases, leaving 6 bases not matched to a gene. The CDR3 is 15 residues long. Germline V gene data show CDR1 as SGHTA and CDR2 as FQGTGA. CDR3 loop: CASSLGAGGMETQYF. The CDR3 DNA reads TGTGCCAGCAGCTTAGGAGCGGGAGGTATGGAGACCCAGTACTTC.

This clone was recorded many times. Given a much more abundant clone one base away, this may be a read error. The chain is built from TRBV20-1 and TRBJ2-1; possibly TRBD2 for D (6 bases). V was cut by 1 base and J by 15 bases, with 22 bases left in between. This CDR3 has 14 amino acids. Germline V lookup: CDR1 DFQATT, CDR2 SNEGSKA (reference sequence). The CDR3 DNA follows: TGCAGTGCTAGAGCGCGGACCAGTTGGGACGGGGGGTTCTTC. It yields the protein CSARARTSWDGGFF.

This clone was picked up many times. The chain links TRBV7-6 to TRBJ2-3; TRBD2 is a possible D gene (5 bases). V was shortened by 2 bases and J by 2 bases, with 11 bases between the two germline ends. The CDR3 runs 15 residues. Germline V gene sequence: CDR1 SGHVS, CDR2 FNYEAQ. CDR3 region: CASSLMRVPTDTQYF. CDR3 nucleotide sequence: TGTGCCAGCAGCTTAATGAGGGTTCCCACAGATACGCAGTATTTT. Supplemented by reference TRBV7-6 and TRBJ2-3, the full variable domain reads GAGVSQSPRYKVTKRGQDVALRCDPISGHVSLYWYRQALGQGPEFLTYFNYEAQQDKSGLPNDRFSAERPEGSISTLTIQRTEQRDSAMYRCASSLMRVPTDTQYFGPGTRLTVL.

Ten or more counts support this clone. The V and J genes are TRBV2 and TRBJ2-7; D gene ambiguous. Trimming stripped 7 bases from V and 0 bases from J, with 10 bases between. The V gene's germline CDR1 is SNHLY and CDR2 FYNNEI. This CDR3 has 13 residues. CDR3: CASIPTDSYEQYF. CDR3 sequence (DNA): TGTGCCAGCATCCCGACGGACTCCTACGAGCAGTACTTC.

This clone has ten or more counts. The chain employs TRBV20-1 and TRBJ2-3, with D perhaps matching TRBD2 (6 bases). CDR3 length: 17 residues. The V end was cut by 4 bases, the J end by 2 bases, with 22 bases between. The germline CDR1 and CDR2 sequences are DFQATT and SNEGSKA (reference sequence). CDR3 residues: CSATRVIAEDLTDTQYF. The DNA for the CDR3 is TGCAGTGCTACCCGCGTGATAGCGGAGGACCTCACAGATACGCAGTATTTT.

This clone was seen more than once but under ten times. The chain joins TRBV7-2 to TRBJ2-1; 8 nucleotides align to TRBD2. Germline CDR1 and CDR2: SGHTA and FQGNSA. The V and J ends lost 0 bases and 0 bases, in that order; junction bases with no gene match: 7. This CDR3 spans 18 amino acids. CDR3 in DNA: TGTGCCAGCAGCTTAGCGGGGGTCGGGAGGGGCTCCTACAATGAGCAGTTCTTC. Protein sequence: CASSLAGVGRGSYNEQFF.

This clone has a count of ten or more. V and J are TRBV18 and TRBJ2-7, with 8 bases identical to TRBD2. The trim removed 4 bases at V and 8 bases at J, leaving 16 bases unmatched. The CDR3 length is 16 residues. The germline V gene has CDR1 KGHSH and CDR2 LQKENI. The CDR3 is CASSLNPLAEPSKQYF. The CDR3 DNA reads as TGTGCCAGCTCACTAAACCCACTAGCGGAGCCTTCGAAGCAGTACTTC.

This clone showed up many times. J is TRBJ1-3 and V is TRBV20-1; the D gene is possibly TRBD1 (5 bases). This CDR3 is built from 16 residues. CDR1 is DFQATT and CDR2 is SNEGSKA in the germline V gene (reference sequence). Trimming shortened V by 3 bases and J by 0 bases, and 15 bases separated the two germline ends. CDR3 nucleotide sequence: TGCAGTGCTAGGTTGTCAGGGTTCTACTCTGGAAACACCATATATTTT. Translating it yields CSARLSGFYSGNTIYF.

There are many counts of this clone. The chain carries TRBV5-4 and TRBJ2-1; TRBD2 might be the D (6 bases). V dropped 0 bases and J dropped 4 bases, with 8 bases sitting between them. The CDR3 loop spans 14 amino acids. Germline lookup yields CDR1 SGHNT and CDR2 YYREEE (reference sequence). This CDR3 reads CASSLEAGYNEQFF. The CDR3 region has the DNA TGTGCCAGCAGCTTGGAGGCGGGATACAATGAGCAGTTCTTC.

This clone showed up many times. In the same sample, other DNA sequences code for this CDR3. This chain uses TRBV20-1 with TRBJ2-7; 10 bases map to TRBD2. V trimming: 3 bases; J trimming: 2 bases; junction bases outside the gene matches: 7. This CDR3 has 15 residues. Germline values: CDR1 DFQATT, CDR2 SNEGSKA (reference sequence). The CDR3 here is CSARGSSGRTYEQYF. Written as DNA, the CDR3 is TGCAGTGCTAGGGGTTCTAGCGGGAGAACCTACGAGCAGTACTTC.

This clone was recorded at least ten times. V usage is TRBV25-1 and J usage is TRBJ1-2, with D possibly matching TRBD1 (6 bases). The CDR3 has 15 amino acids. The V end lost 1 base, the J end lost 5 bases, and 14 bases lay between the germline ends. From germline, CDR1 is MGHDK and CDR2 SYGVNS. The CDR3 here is CASSEWEDSKYGYTF. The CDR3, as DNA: TGTGCCAGCAGTGAATGGGAGGACAGTAAATATGGCTACACCTTC.

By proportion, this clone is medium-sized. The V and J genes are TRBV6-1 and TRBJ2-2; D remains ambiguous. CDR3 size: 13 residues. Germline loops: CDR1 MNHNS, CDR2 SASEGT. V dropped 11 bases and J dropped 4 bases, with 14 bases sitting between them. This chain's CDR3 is CACGPWGTGELFF. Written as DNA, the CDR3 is TGTGCCTGCGGCCCATGGGGCACCGGGGAGCTGTTTTTT.

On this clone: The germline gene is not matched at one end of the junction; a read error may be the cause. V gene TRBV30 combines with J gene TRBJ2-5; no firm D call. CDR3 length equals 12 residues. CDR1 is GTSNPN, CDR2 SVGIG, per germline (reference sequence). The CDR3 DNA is TGTGCCTGGAGTGCGTACTCATCAACCCCGTACTTC. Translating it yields CAWSAYSSTPYF.

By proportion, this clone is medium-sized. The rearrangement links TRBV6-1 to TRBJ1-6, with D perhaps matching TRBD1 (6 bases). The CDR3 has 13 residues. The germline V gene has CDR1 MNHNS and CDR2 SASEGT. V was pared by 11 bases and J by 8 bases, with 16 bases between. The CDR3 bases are TGTGCCGGGGGTCAGGGGCCGTATTCACCCCTCCACTTT. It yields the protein CAGGQGPYSPLHF.

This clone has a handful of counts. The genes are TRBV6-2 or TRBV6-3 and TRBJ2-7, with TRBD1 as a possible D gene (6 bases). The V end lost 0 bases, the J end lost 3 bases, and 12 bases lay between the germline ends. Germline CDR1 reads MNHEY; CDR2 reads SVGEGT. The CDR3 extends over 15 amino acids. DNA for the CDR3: TGTGCCAGCAGTTACTCGCCGGGACACGACTACGAGCAGTACTTC. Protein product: CASSYSPGHDYEQYF.

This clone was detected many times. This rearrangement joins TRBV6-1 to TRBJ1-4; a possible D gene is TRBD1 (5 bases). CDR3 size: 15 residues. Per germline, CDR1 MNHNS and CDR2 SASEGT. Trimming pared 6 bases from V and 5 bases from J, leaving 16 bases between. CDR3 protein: CASRSGTVGNEKLFF. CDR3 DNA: TGTGCCAGCAGGTCTGGGACGGTGGGAAATGAAAAACTGTTTTTT.

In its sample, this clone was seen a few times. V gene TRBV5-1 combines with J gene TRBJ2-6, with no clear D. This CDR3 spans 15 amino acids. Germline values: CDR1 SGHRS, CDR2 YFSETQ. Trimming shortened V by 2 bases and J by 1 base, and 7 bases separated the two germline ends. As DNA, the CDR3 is TGCGCCAGCAGCTTTGAGCTTTCTGGGGCCAACGTCCTGACTTTC. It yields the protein CASSFELSGANVLTF. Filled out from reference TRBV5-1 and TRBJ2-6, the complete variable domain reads KAGVTQTPRYLIKTRGQQVTLSCSPISGHRSVSWYQQTPGQGLQFLFEYFSETQRNKGNFPGRFSGRQFSNSRSEMNVSTLELGDSALYLCASSFELSGANVLTFGAGSRLTVL.

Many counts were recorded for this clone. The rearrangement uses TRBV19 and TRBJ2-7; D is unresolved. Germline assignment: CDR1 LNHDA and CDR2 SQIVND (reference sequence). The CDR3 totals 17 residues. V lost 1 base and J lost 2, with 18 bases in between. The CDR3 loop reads CASSIVIGPYRTYEQYF. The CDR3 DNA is TGTGCCAGTAGTATAGTCATTGGACCTTACCGGACCTACGAGCAGTACTTC.

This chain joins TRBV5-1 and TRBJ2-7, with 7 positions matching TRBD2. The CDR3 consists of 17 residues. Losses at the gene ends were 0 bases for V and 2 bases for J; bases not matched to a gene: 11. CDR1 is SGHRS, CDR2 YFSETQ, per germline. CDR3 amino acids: CASSLVPPPAGTYEQYF. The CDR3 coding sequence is TGCGCCAGCAGCTTGGTCCCCCCACCAGCGGGGACCTACGAGCAGTACTTC.

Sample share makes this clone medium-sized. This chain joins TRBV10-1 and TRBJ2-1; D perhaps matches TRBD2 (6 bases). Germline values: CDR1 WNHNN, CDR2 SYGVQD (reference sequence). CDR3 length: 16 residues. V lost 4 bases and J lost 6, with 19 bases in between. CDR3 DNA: TGCGCCAGCAGTGGGCCGGGACTCCGGGGAGGCAATGAGCAGTTCTTC. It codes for CASSGPGLRGGNEQFF.

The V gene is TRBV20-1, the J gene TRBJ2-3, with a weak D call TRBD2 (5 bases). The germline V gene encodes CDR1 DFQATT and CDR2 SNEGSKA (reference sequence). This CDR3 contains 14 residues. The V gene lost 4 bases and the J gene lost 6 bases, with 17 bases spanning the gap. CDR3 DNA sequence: TGCAGTGCTATGGGCCAAAGAGGGCGGGATACGCAGTATTTT. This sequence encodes CSAMGQRGRDTQYF.

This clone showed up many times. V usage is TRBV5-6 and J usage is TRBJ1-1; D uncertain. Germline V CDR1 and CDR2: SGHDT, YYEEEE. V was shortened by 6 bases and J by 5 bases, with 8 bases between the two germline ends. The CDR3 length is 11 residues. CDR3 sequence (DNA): TGTGCCAGCACCCTAGGAACTGAAGCTTTCTTT. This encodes CASTLGTEAFF.

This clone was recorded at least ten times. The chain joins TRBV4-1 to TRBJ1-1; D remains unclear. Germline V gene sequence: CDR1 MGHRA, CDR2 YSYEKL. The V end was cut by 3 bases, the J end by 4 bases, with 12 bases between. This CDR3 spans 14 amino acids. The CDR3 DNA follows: TGCGCCAGCAGCCACCCCGGGGAGGGCACTGAAGCTTTCTTT. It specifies CASSHPGEGTEAFF.

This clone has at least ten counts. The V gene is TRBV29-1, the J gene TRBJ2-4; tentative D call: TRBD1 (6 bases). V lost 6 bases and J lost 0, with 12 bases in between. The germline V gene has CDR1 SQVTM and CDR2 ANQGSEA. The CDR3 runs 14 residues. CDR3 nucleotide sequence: TGCAGCGTGAGGGGGAGATTAGCCAAAAACATTCAGTACTTC. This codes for CSVRGRLAKNIQYF.

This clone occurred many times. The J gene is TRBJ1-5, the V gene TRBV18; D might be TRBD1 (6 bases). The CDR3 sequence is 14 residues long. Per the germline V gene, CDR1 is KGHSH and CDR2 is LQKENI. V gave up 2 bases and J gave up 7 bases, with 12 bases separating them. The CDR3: CASSPMGGRQPQHF. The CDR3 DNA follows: TGTGCCAGCTCACCAATGGGGGGCCGGCAGCCCCAGCATTTT.

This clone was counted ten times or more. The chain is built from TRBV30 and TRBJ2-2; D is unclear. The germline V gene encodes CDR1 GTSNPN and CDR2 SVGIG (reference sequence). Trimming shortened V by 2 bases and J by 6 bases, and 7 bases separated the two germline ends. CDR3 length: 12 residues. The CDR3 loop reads CAWSRSSGELFF. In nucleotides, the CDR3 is TGTGCCTGGAGTCGGAGTTCCGGGGAGCTGTTTTTT.

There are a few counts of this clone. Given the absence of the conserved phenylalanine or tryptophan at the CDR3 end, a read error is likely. The DNA for the CDR3 is TGTGCCAGCAGTGGTTATATGGGCTACACCCTC. It specifies CASSGYMGYTL. J is TRBJ1-2 and V is TRBV28; D uncertain. The V end was cut by 5 bases, the J end by 8 bases, with 9 bases between. This CDR3 comprises 11 residues. Per germline, CDR1 MDHEN and CDR2 SYDVKM.